This TCR beta chain emerged from a study of T cell responses to AZD1222 COVID-19 vaccine. Study-level points and caveats: Spike-specific TCR breadth and depth went up after people got two AZD1222 doses. At baseline, seropositivity was found in only a handful of AZD1222 recipients. Sampled repertoires all dated from after the peak T cell response.

The trim removed 2 bases at V and 5 bases at J, leaving 0 bases unmatched. This CDR3 contains 12 residues. Germline values: CDR1 MNHEY, CDR2 SVGAGI. This clone has a single count. The antigen remains unidentified. Pooled in the analysis were second doses at about 4 or about 12 weeks. Libraries were prepared by immunoSEQ multiplex PCR; TCRdb keeps only in-frame clonotypes and omits some of them. The sample has 72,000 or so clones; about nine tenths are singletons. The sequence derives from an adult who received the AZD1222 COVID-19 vaccine. The chain combines TRBV6-5 with TRBJ2-7; 7 positions agree with TRBD1. Specimen: peripheral blood, collected 28 days after the second AZD1222 dose. The CDR3 sequence: CASSYGTDEQYF. For the CDR3, the DNA is TGTGCCAGCAGTTACGGGACAGACGAGCAGTACTTC.